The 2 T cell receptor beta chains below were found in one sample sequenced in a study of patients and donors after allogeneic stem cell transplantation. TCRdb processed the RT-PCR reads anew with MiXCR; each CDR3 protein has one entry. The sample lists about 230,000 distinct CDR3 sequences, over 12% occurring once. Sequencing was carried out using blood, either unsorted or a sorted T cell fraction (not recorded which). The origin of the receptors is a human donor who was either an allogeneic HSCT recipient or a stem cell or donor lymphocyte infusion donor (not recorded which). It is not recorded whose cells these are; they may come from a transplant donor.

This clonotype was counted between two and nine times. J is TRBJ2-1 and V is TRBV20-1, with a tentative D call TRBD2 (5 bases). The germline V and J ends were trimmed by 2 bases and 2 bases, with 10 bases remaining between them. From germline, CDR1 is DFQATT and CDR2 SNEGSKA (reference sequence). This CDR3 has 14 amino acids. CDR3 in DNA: TGCAGTGCTAGACCCGGGATGACCTACAATGAGCAGTTCTTC. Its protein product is CSARPGMTYNEQFF.

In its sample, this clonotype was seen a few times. The CDR3 region has the DNA TGTGCCAGCAGCTTAAAGGACTTGCTCGGATATTACACCGGGGAGCTGTTTTTT. It translates to CASSLKDLLGYYTGELFF. The genes are TRBV7-8 and TRBJ2-2, with D possibly being TRBD2 (5 bases). V was pared by 2 bases and J by 3 bases, with 19 bases between. The CDR3 is 18 residues long. The V gene's germline CDR1 is SGHVS and CDR2 FQNEAQ.